These 28 T cell receptor beta chains share one sample of origin, sequenced in a study of T cell responses to AZD1222 COVID-19 vaccine. The protocol was immunoSEQ multiplex PCR, while the TCRdb copy is restricted to in-frame clones and leaves out a portion. The sample has roughly 110,000 clones; roughly nine tenths are singletons. Sample: peripheral blood, taken on day 0 of AZD1222 vaccination. The receptors were sampled from an adult in good health.

This clone was seen a handful of times. The CDR3 sequence: CASSSTRPGQGEIEKLFF. In nucleotides, the CDR3 is TGTGCCAGCAGTTCCACCCGACCCGGACAGGGCGAGATAGAAAAACTGTTTTTT. The chain employs TRBV28 and TRBJ1-4; TRBD1 aligns across 8 bases. The V and J ends lost 4 bases and 8 bases, in that order; junction bases with no gene match: 18. Germline loops: CDR1 MDHEN, CDR2 SYDVKM. The CDR3 consists of 18 residues.

V usage is TRBV2 and J usage is TRBJ1-6, with a weak D call TRBD1 (6 bases). V shed 2 bases and J shed 10 bases, with 12 bases lying between them. Germline CDR1 and CDR2: SNHLY and FYNNEI. The CDR3 length is 14 residues. CDR3 DNA: TGTGCCAGCAGTGAAACCAGGGGACGATCACCCCTCCACTTT. This codes for CASSETRGRSPLHF.

This clone was observed a single time. This chain uses TRBV3-1 (or the pseudogene TRBV3-2) with TRBJ1-3, with a tentative D call TRBD1 (6 bases). Trimming took off 1 base at V and 4 bases at J, with 11 bases between the two ends. This CDR3 is built from 15 residues. Germline CDR1 is LGHDT and CDR2 is YNNKEL (reference sequence). The CDR3 sequence is CASSQGQAVGNTIYF. CDR3 sequence (DNA): TGTGCCAGCAGCCAAGGACAGGCTGTGGGAAACACCATATATTTT.

This chain joins TRBV4-2 and TRBJ1-1; weak D call: TRBD1 (6 bases). Germline-derived CDR1 and CDR2 are LGHNA and YNFKEQ. The CDR3 runs 16 residues. Trimming pared 0 bases from V and 1 base from J, leaving 12 bases between. The CDR3 DNA reads as TGTGCCAGCAGCCAAGATCGCCGCAGGGGGAACACTGAAGCTTTCTTT. Its translation: CASSQDRRRGNTEAFF.

This chain joins TRBV2 and TRBJ1-4; D remains ambiguous. Germline CDR1 and CDR2: SNHLY and FYNNEI. Between the trimmed V and J ends, which lost 6 bases and 3 bases, there was a span of 14 bases. CDR3 length: 15 amino acids. For the CDR3, the DNA is TGTGCCAGCAGGGGGTCCCGCGGAGCTAATGAAAAACTGTTTTTT. Translation gives CASRGSRGANEKLFF.

The rearrangement joins TRBV19 to TRBJ1-5; D is undetermined. This CDR3 region has 14 residues. The germline V and J ends were trimmed by 4 bases and 7 bases, with 14 bases remaining between them. Germline V gene data show CDR1 as LNHDA and CDR2 as SQIVND (reference sequence). The CDR3 DNA reads as TGTGCCAGTAGTACCGCGAGCCGGGAGCAGCCCCAGCATTTT. It codes for CASSTASREQPQHF.

The genes are TRBV7-6 and TRBJ2-1; 9 bases agree with TRBD2. Looked up from germline, CDR1 is SGHVS and CDR2 is FNYEAQ. V shed 3 bases and J 6 bases; nucleotides not matched to a gene: 9. The CDR3 contains 16 residues. The CDR3 is CASSLGASGASNEQFF. In nucleotides, the CDR3 is TGTGCCAGCAGCTTGGGAGCTAGCGGGGCCTCCAATGAGCAGTTCTTC. The full variable domain, in which reference TRBV7-6 and TRBJ2-1 provide the parts outside the CDR3, is GAGVSQSPRYKVTKRGQDVALRCDPISGHVSLYWYRQALGQGPEFLTYFNYEAQQDKSGLPNDRFSAERPEGSISTLTIQRTEQRDSAMYRCASSLGASGASNEQFFGPGTRLTVL.

The chain carries TRBV4-3 and TRBJ1-6; D not certain. The CDR3 is 18 amino acids. V was shortened by 0 bases and J by 10 bases, with 22 bases between the two germline ends. CDR1 is LGHNA and CDR2 is YSLEER in the germline V gene. The CDR3 sequence: CASSQDTARGGGVSPLHF. In DNA form, the CDR3 reads TGCGCCAGCAGCCAAGATACAGCACGGGGTGGAGGTGTATCACCCCTCCACTTT.

V gene TRBV7-3 combines with J gene TRBJ2-3, with D possibly TRBD2 on 6 matching bases. CDR3 length equals 15 residues. Germline-derived CDR1 and CDR2 are SGHTA and FQGTGA. V gave up 5 bases and J gave up 4 bases, with 16 bases separating them. CDR3 sequence (DNA): TGTGCCAGCAGCCCTGGTGGCGGGGCGGCAGATACGCAGTATTTT. Its translation: CASSPGGGAADTQYF.

This clone was seen a single time. The genes are TRBV6-6 and TRBJ2-5; D is unclear. The CDR3 spans 12 residues. Per germline, CDR1 MNHNY and CDR2 SVGAGI (reference sequence). V shed 5 bases and J shed 3 bases, with 7 bases lying between them. The CDR3 region is CASSQDKETQYF. The CDR3 DNA reads as TGTGCCAGCAGTCAAGACAAAGAGACCCAGTACTTC.

A word on this clone: Other DNA variants within this sample encode the same CDR3. V gene TRBV10-3 combines with J gene TRBJ1-5, with 10 bases aligning to TRBD1. The CDR3 covers 13 residues. The V and J ends lost 6 bases and 6 bases, in that order; junction bases with no gene match: 2. In germline, CDR1 is ENHRY, CDR2 SYGVKD. This CDR3 reads CAISGTGVQPQHF. The CDR3 DNA is TGTGCCATCAGCGGGACAGGGGTTCAGCCCCAGCATTTT.

The rearrangement joins TRBV6-5 to TRBJ2-3; 9 bases map to TRBD2. V shed 6 bases, J shed 2 bases, and the junction held 6 bases outside the gene matches. The CDR3 extends over 15 amino acids. CDR1 and CDR2 (germline): MNHEY, SVGAGI. Here the CDR3 DNA reads TGTGCCAGCAGACTTAGCGGGGGACTCACAGATACGCAGTATTTT. It yields the protein CASRLSGGLTDTQYF.

This clone was found once. This chain uses TRBV29-1 with TRBJ2-7; 9 nucleotides line up with TRBD2. V dropped 4 bases and J dropped 5; count of bases not matched to a gene: 9. This CDR3 comprises 14 residues. Per germline, CDR1 SQVTM and CDR2 ANQGSEA. CDR3 amino acids: CSVGGGGALDEQYF. CDR3 in DNA: TGCAGCGTTGGCGGCGGGGGGGCCTTGGACGAGCAGTACTTC.

CDR3 in amino acids: CASSYSRATNEKLFF. As DNA, the CDR3 is TGTGCCAGCAGTTACTCGAGGGCAACTAATGAAAAACTGTTTTTT. The gene calls are TRBV6-5 and TRBJ1-4; D is unresolved. Germline loops: CDR1 MNHEY, CDR2 SVGAGI. The CDR3 runs 15 residues. Deletions cut 0 bases from V and 0 bases from J, with 5 bases between.

The chain employs TRBV6-5 and TRBJ2-5, with TRBD1 identical over 10 bases. The trim removed 2 bases at V and 4 bases at J, leaving 1 base unmatched. Germline V gene sequence: CDR1 MNHEY, CDR2 SVGAGI. This CDR3 has 14 amino acids. The CDR3 coding sequence is TGTGCCAGCAGTTACGACAGGGGGCGAGAGACCCAGTACTTC. Translated: CASSYDRGRETQYF.

V and J are TRBV29-1 and TRBJ2-1, with 9 positions matching TRBD1. J gave up 4 bases and V 6 bases, and 7 bases lay outside the gene matches. This CDR3 spans 14 amino acids. Germline CDR1 reads SQVTM; CDR2 reads ANQGSEA. The CDR3 spells CSVQQGATYNEQFF. Here the CDR3 DNA reads TGCAGCGTCCAACAGGGGGCAACTTACAATGAGCAGTTCTTC.

The chain joins TRBV11-2 to TRBJ2-2; D is perhaps TRBD1 (6 bases). The V gene's germline CDR1 is SGHAT and CDR2 FQNNGV. The CDR3 has 14 amino acids. V dropped 6 bases and J dropped 1 base, with 9 bases sitting between them. The CDR3 DNA reads as TGTGCCAGCAGATTACAGGGGAACACCGGGGAGCTGTTTTTT. Its translation: CASRLQGNTGELFF.

A single count supports this clone. V usage is TRBV7-3 and J usage is TRBJ1-1, with no clear D. Germline V gene sequence: CDR1 SGHTA, CDR2 FQGTGA. The length of the CDR3 is 11 residues. The V and J ends lost 10 bases and 10 bases respectively, with 16 bases between them. This chain's CDR3 is CANLVAGGAFF. The CDR3 DNA reads as TGTGCCAACCTAGTTGCGGGTGGAGCTTTCTTT.

The chain links TRBV11-2 to TRBJ2-5; D may match TRBD1 or TRBD2 (7 bases each). From germline, CDR1 is SGHAT and CDR2 FQNNGV. CDR3 length: 17 residues. Trimming removed 7 bases from V and 3 bases from J, with 24 bases in between. In nucleotides, the CDR3 is TGTGCCAGCAACTATCCCGGGGGAGGGGGCGGAGAAGAGACCCAGTACTTC. It translates to CASNYPGGGGGEETQYF. The complete variable domain, with remaining parts taken from reference TRBV11-2 and TRBJ2-5, reads EAGVAQSPRYKIIEKRQSVAFWCNPISGHATLYWYQQILGQGPKLLIQFQNNGVVDDSQLPKDRFSAERLKGVDSTLKIQPAKLEDSAVYLCASNYPGGGGGEETQYFGPGTRLLVL.

CDR3 sequence: CASSMRDTPSYEQYF. The CDR3 bases are TGTGCCAGTAGTATGCGGGACACCCCCTCCTACGAGCAGTACTTC. The V and J genes are TRBV19 and TRBJ2-7, with D perhaps assigned TRBD1 or TRBD2 (6 bases each). Germline V gives CDR1 LNHDA, CDR2 SQIVND (reference sequence). V was pared by 3 bases and J by 0 bases, with 12 bases between. The CDR3 is 15 residues long.

This chain joins TRBV5-1 and TRBJ1-3, with D possibly being TRBD1 (5 bases). Germline V gene sequence: CDR1 SGHRS, CDR2 YFSETQ. V was shortened by 0 bases and J by 1 base, with 11 bases between the two germline ends. The CDR3 has 16 residues. The CDR3 region is CASSLGLGASGNTIYF. In nucleotides, the CDR3 is TGCGCCAGCAGCTTGGGACTCGGGGCTTCTGGAAACACCATATATTTT.

Only a few counts were recorded for this clone. The chain combines TRBV6-2 or TRBV6-3 with TRBJ2-7, with 9 nucleotides matching TRBD2. This CDR3 region has 14 residues. V was clipped by 2 bases and J by 6 bases; unmatched bases: 5. The germline gives CDR1 MNHEY, CDR2 SVGEGT. The DNA of the CDR3 is TGTGCCAGCAGTTACCTAGCGGGAAGGCCCGAGCAGTACTTC. Protein sequence: CASSYLAGRPEQYF.

V and J are TRBV7-3 and TRBJ2-1, with 7 bases that match TRBD1. Per the germline V gene, CDR1 is SGHTA and CDR2 is FQGTGA. The CDR3 loop spans 15 amino acids. V lost 5 bases and J lost 2; bases outside the gene matches: 6. The CDR3 nucleotides are TGTGCCAGCAGCGGCGACAGGGCGACCTACAATGAGCAGTTCTTC. This codes for CASSGDRATYNEQFF.

This chain uses TRBV19 with TRBJ1-4; D unclear. Trimming removed 6 bases at V and 0 bases at J, with 11 bases between. The germline V gene encodes CDR1 LNHDA and CDR2 SQIVND (reference sequence). The CDR3 sequence is 15 residues long. CDR3 sequence: CASRPGGATNEKLFF. CDR3 nucleotide sequence: TGTGCCAGTAGACCAGGTGGGGCAACTAATGAAAAACTGTTTTTT.

The V gene is TRBV5-1, the J gene TRBJ2-1, with 11 bases that match TRBD2. V gave up 4 bases and J gave up 7 bases; unmatched junction bases: 7. Germline assignment: CDR1 SGHRS and CDR2 YFSETQ. This CDR3 is built from 15 residues. CDR3 protein: CASSGSASGRNEQFF. For the CDR3, the DNA is TGCGCCAGCAGCGGGTCAGCTAGCGGGAGGAATGAGCAGTTCTTC.

This chain connects TRBV19 to TRBJ2-2, with D possibly matching TRBD1 (5 bases). Trimming stripped 5 bases from V and 1 base from J, with 8 bases between. The CDR3 totals 14 residues. Germline V gene data show CDR1 as LNHDA and CDR2 as SQIVND (reference sequence). As DNA, the CDR3 is TGTGCCAGTAGTCTCACAGGGAACACCGGGGAGCTGTTTTTT. Protein sequence: CASSLTGNTGELFF.

The rearrangement joins TRBV3-1 (or the pseudogene TRBV3-2) to TRBJ1-1; D unresolved. The length of the CDR3 is 14 residues. Trimming shortened V by 3 bases and J by 1 base, and 9 bases separated the two germline ends. Germline V gene sequence: CDR1 LGHDT, CDR2 YNNKEL (reference sequence). This chain's CDR3 is CASSHRHSNTEAFF. CDR3 DNA: TGTGCCAGCAGCCATCGTCATTCGAACACTGAAGCTTTCTTT.

The chain combines TRBV3-1 (or the pseudogene TRBV3-2) with TRBJ2-1; tentatively, D is TRBD1 or TRBD2 (5 bases each). This CDR3 has 15 amino acids. CDR1 and CDR2 (germline): LGHDT, YNNKEL (reference sequence). Trimming took 1 base from V and 6 from J, leaving 13 bases between them. CDR3 coding DNA: TGTGCCAGCAGCCAAGTCCCGCAGGGAGTCAATGAGCAGTTCTTC. Its protein product is CASSQVPQGVNEQFF.